This entry lists 11 T cell receptor beta chains sequenced from one sample in a study of cytotoxic CD8 clonotypes in ibrutinib-treated CLL. The protocol was immunoSEQ multiplex PCR, while the TCRdb copy is restricted to in-frame clones and leaves out a portion. Of hundreds of thousands of clones listed, around four fifths are singletons. Sequencing was performed on PBMCs, taken before ibrutinib treatment. The source of these receptors is a human donor with chronic lymphocytic leukemia.

CDR3 loop: CATSRNRGSKPSNQPQHF. CDR3 coding DNA: TGTGCCACCAGCAGAAACAGGGGGTCCAAGCCTAGCAATCAGCCCCAGCATTTT. V and J are TRBV15 and TRBJ1-5, with TRBD1 identical over 8 bases. The CDR3 totals 18 residues. Germline CDR1 LNHNV, CDR2 YYDKDF (reference sequence). Trimming took 2 bases from V and 0 from J; bases not matched to a gene: 9. Combining the CDR3 with reference TRBV15 and TRBJ1-5 gives the whole variable domain DAMVIQNPRYQVTQFGKPVTLSCSQTLNHNVMYWYQQKSSQAPKLLFHYYDKDFNNEADTPDNFQSRRPNTSFCFLDIRSPGLGDTAMYLCATSRNRGSKPSNQPQHFGDGTRLSIL.

This clone was observed a few times. The chain links TRBV15 to TRBJ2-1; D tentatively fits TRBD1 or TRBD2 (5 bases each). V gave up 2 bases and J gave up 6 bases, with 11 bases separating them. Looked up from germline, CDR1 is LNHNV and CDR2 is YYDKDF (reference sequence). CDR3 length: 14 residues. The CDR3 is CATSRFDGTNEQFF. CDR3 sequence (DNA): TGTGCCACCAGCAGATTCGACGGGACCAATGAGCAGTTCTTC.

V gene TRBV5-1 combines with J gene TRBJ2-1, with 7 positions matching TRBD2. With V trimmed by 4 bases and J by 8 bases, 15 bases remained unmatched. Germline loops: CDR1 SGHRS, CDR2 YFSETQ. The CDR3 length is 16 residues. CDR3 loop: CASSPRPGGSGDEQFF. CDR3 in DNA: TGCGCCAGCAGCCCGAGACCGGGGGGTTCGGGAGATGAGCAGTTCTTC.

CDR3: CASSQAGAKNIQYF. The CDR3 DNA follows: TGTGCCAGCAGCCAAGCGGGAGCCAAAAACATTCAGTACTTC. V usage is TRBV28 and J usage is TRBJ2-4; TRBD2 might be the D (6 bases). Trimming cost V 6 bases and J 0 bases, with 9 bases left between them. The CDR3 totals 14 residues. Germline lookup yields CDR1 MDHEN and CDR2 SYDVKM.

The chain recombines TRBV27 with TRBJ2-5; D uncertain. The CDR3 contains 13 residues. The germline V and J ends were trimmed by 6 bases and 5 bases, with 13 bases remaining between them. CDR1 is MNHEY, CDR2 SMNVEV, per germline (reference sequence). The CDR3 coding sequence is TGTGCCAGCAGCCGCGAAAATCGGGAGACCCAGTACTTC. This encodes CASSRENRETQYF.

This clone was counted between two and nine times. The chain has TRBV19 and TRBJ1-1; weak D call: TRBD1 (6 bases). V lost 9 bases and J lost 5, with 16 bases in between. The CDR3 totals 13 residues. Per germline, CDR1 LNHDA and CDR2 SQIVND (reference sequence). The CDR3 loop reads CASQQGIGTEAFF. The CDR3 DNA reads TGTGCCAGCCAACAGGGAATAGGAACTGAAGCTTTCTTT.

The chain uses TRBV4-1 and TRBJ2-1; tentatively, D is TRBD2 (5 bases). V lost 3 bases and J lost 5, with 14 bases in between. The CDR3 totals 15 residues. Germline loops: CDR1 MGHRA, CDR2 YSYEKL. The CDR3 spells CASSQGSVVDNEQFF. In DNA, the CDR3 is TGCGCCAGCAGCCAGGGGAGTGTAGTGGACAATGAGCAGTTCTTC.

This clone was seen a handful of times. The chain combines TRBV5-6 with TRBJ1-1, with unresolved D. In germline, CDR1 is SGHDT, CDR2 YYEEEE. CDR3 length: 12 amino acids. V lost 3 bases and J 7 bases, leaving 10 bases between the germline ends. CDR3 sequence reads: CASSSGPREAFF. In DNA form, the CDR3 reads TGTGCCAGCAGCTCTGGGCCTCGTGAAGCTTTCTTT.

This clone has a handful of counts. Other DNA variants within this sample encode the same CDR3. V gene TRBV27 combines with J gene TRBJ2-1, with 10 bases aligning to TRBD2. Germline-derived CDR1 and CDR2 are MNHEY and SMNVEV (reference sequence). V was pared by 8 bases and J by 0 bases, with 1 base of the junction left unmatched. There are 14 residues in the CDR3. CDR3 DNA: TGTGCCAGCTCTAGCGGGAGCTCCTACAATGAGCAGTTCTTC. This translates into CASSSGSSYNEQFF.

This chain connects TRBV6-6 to TRBJ1-2; no clear D. The ends were cut back, 0 bases at V and 5 bases at J, with 13 bases in the middle. CDR1 and CDR2 from the germline V gene are MNHNY and SVGAGI (reference sequence). There are 15 residues in the CDR3. CDR3 region: CASSYSIMVQYGYTF. The CDR3 nucleotides are TGTGCCAGCAGTTACTCGATAATGGTACAATATGGCTACACCTTC.

The DNA for the CDR3 is TGTGCCAGCAGCCGACGGGAGGGGACGAACACCGGGGAGCTGTTTTTT. It specifies CASSRREGTNTGELFF. This rearrangement joins TRBV7-6 to TRBJ2-2, with 8 bases matching TRBD2. CDR1 and CDR2 (germline): SGHVS, FNYEAQ. This CDR3 has 16 residues. V lost 5 bases, J lost 0 bases, and 5 bases stayed unmatched.